The 17 T cell receptor beta chains in this list originate from one sample, sequenced in a study of T cell responses to AZD1222 COVID-19 vaccine. The protocol was immunoSEQ multiplex PCR, while the TCRdb copy is restricted to in-frame clones and leaves out a portion. This table holds 180,000 or so clones, approximately 93% found once. This specimen consisted of peripheral blood, obtained 28 days after the second AZD1222 dose. All receptors come from an adult who received the AZD1222 COVID-19 vaccine.

This clone occurred a few times. The V call is TRBV7-9, the J call TRBJ1-4, with D perhaps TRBD1 (6 bases). Trimming took 2 bases from V and 0 from J, leaving 13 bases between them. The CDR3 loop spans 17 amino acids. CDR1 SEHNR and CDR2 FQNEAQ come from the germline V gene (reference sequence). CDR3 protein: CASSLPTTGPTNEKLFF. DNA for the CDR3: TGTGCCAGCAGCTTACCTACAACAGGGCCAACTAATGAAAAACTGTTTTTT.

This chain uses TRBV11-3 with TRBJ1-3; D is uncertain. Looked up from germline, CDR1 is SGHNT and CDR2 is YENEEA. The CDR3 contains 15 residues. The V end lost 1 base, the J end lost 0 bases, and 7 bases lay between the germline ends. This CDR3 reads CASSLVSYSGNTIYF. The CDR3 bases are TGTGCCAGCAGCTTAGTCTCTTACTCTGGAAACACCATATATTTT.

The V call is TRBV7-2, the J call TRBJ1-1; D possibly corresponds to TRBD1 (6 bases). This CDR3 is built from 16 residues. Germline V gene sequence: CDR1 SGHTA, CDR2 FQGNSA. With 1 base removed from V and 1 base from J, the gap between germline ends came to 13 bases. The CDR3 loop reads CASSLGTGRGNTEAFF. Here the CDR3 DNA reads TGTGCCAGCAGCTTAGGAACAGGGAGGGGGAACACTGAAGCTTTCTTT.

The V and J genes are TRBV2 and TRBJ1-2; 10 bases are a match to TRBD1. This CDR3 comprises 14 residues. Losses at the gene ends were 6 bases for V and 3 bases for J; bases not matched to a gene: 4. Germline V lookup: CDR1 SNHLY, CDR2 FYNNEI. The CDR3: CASSPGTGDYGYTF. CDR3 nucleotide sequence: TGTGCCAGCAGCCCCGGGACAGGGGACTATGGCTACACCTTC.

The chain links TRBV5-4 to TRBJ1-2; possible D gene TRBD1, 5 bases. CDR1 and CDR2 from the germline V gene are SGHNT and YYREEE (reference sequence). This CDR3 has 16 residues. V shed 2 bases and J shed 7 bases, with 21 bases lying between them. The CDR3 sequence is CASSFGGAGSAVGYTF. CDR3 nucleotide sequence: TGTGCCAGCAGCTTTGGGGGAGCCGGGTCAGCGGTTGGCTACACCTTC. The full variable domain, completed using reference TRBV5-4 and TRBJ1-2, is ETGVTQSPTHLIKTRGQQVTLRCSSQSGHNTVSWYQQALGQGPQFIFQYYREEENGRGNFPPRFSGLQFPNYSSELNVNALELDDSALYLCASSFGGAGSAVGYTFGSGTRLTVV.

The chain couples TRBV18 to TRBJ1-1; 7 nucleotides line up with TRBD1. V gave up 3 bases and J gave up 7 bases; unmatched junction bases: 5. The CDR3 runs 13 residues. Germline CDR1 and CDR2: KGHSH and LQKENI. The CDR3 region is CASSPDREDEAFF. Written as DNA, the CDR3 is TGTGCCAGCTCACCCGACAGGGAGGATGAAGCTTTCTTT.

With regard to this clone: The sample has other DNA sequences that encode this CDR3 too. V and J are TRBV9 and TRBJ1-5; 7 positions match TRBD1. The junction had 6 bases not matched to a gene; V was cut back by 5 bases and J by 4 bases. CDR3 size: 14 residues. Germline loops: CDR1 SGDLS, CDR2 YYNGEE. This CDR3 is CASSDGTANQPQHF. The DNA for the CDR3 is TGTGCCAGCAGTGACGGGACAGCGAATCAGCCCCAGCATTTT.

This clone has only one observation. The gene calls are TRBV27 and TRBJ1-4, with D uncertain. The CDR3 runs 14 residues. Trimming removed 5 bases at V and 8 bases at J, with 15 bases between. CDR1 is MNHEY and CDR2 is SMNVEV in the germline V gene (reference sequence). DNA for the CDR3: TGTGCCAGCAGTGTACGAGCCGGATACGAAAAACTGTTTTTT. Amino acid sequence: CASSVRAGYEKLFF.

The count of this clone is one. J is TRBJ1-1 and V is TRBV9; no firm D call. The CDR3 is 11 amino acids. Looked up from germline, CDR1 is SGDLS and CDR2 is YYNGEE. The V end lost 6 bases, the J end lost 8 bases, and 11 bases lay between the germline ends. The CDR3 DNA reads as TGTGCCAGCACCGCGAAGACGGAAGCTTTCTTT. This gives the protein CASTAKTEAFF.

Only one count was recorded for this clone. V is TRBV5-1 and J is TRBJ1-6; D is unclear. CDR1 SGHRS and CDR2 YFSETQ come from the germline V gene. Trimming stripped 1 base from V and 0 bases from J, with 8 bases between. The CDR3 length is 16 residues. DNA of the CDR3: TGCGCCAGCAGCTTGACAGCGAGCTCCTATAATTCACCCCTCCACTTT. Encoded protein: CASSLTASSYNSPLHF.

This clone was recorded once. CDR3 loop: CASRAGTGNSPLHF. The CDR3 coding sequence is TGTGCCAGCAGGGCCGGGACAGGGAATTCACCCCTCCACTTT. The gene calls are TRBV3-1 (or the pseudogene TRBV3-2) and TRBJ1-6, with TRBD1 matching over 9 bases. Germline CDR1 LGHDT, CDR2 YNNKEL (reference sequence). The CDR3 runs 14 residues. Trimming at V came to 6 bases and at J to 7 bases, leaving 4 bases not matched to a gene.

J is TRBJ2-2 and V is TRBV21-1. TRBV21-1 is designated a pseudogene. This CDR3 is 13 amino acids long. CDR3 nucleotide sequence: TGTGCCAGATTGCCCGGGGACGGCGGGGAGCTGTTTTTT. Protein product: CARLPGDGGELFF.

V gene TRBV7-2 combines with J gene TRBJ1-6, with D tentatively TRBD1 (5 bases). The germline V gene encodes CDR1 SGHTA and CDR2 FQGNSA. Trimming removed 2 bases from V and 7 bases from J, with 9 bases in between. The CDR3 runs 14 residues. The CDR3 loop reads CASSLLGPNSPLHF. The CDR3, as DNA: TGTGCCAGCAGCTTATTGGGGCCAAATTCACCCCTCCACTTT. Full variable domain (missing parts from reference TRBV7-2 and TRBJ1-6): GAGVSQSPSNKVTEKGKDVELRCDPISGHTALYWYRQSLGQGLEFLIYFQGNSAPDKSGLPSDRFSAERTGGSVSTLTIQRTQQEDSAVYLCASSLLGPNSPLHFGNGTRLTVT.

This clone was seen a few times. The V gene is TRBV14, the J gene TRBJ1-1, with D possibly TRBD1 on 5 matching bases. The germline gives CDR1 SGHDN, CDR2 FVKESK. V lost 5 bases to trimming and J lost 7 bases, with 20 bases between them. The CDR3 length is 15 residues. CDR3 coding DNA: TGTGCCAGCAGCAGGTCGACAGAGAGATACAGTGAAGCTTTCTTT. The encoded protein is CASSRSTERYSEAFF.

CDR3 in amino acids: CASTSHLTGVGYTF. The DNA for the CDR3 is TGTGCCAGCACCTCGCACTTAACAGGGGTTGGCTACACCTTC. V is TRBV6-5 and J is TRBJ1-2, with TRBD1 matching over 7 bases. The CDR3 length is 14 residues. With V trimmed by 7 bases and J by 7 bases, 12 bases remained unmatched. CDR1 MNHEY and CDR2 SVGAGI come from the germline V gene.

The V and J genes are TRBV7-9 and TRBJ1-3; D uncertain. This CDR3 comprises 13 residues. V was cut by 2 bases and J by 4 bases, with 6 bases left in between. CDR1 is SEHNR and CDR2 is FQNEAQ in the germline V gene (reference sequence). The CDR3 reads CASSLNGGNTIYF. The DNA of the CDR3 is TGTGCCAGCAGCTTAAATGGGGGAAACACCATATATTTT.

J is TRBJ1-1 and V is TRBV5-1; tentatively, D is TRBD1 (6 bases). V lost 0 bases, J lost 2 bases, and 11 bases lay in between. CDR3 size: 15 residues. Germline lookup yields CDR1 SGHRS and CDR2 YFSETQ. In DNA, the CDR3 is TGCGCCAGCAGCTTGGAGGGGGTGGGTAACACTGAAGCTTTCTTT. It encodes CASSLEGVGNTEAFF. The full variable domain, rest sourced from reference TRBV5-1 and TRBJ1-1, is KAGVTQTPRYLIKTRGQQVTLSCSPISGHRSVSWYQQTPGQGLQFLFEYFSETQRNKGNFPGRFSGRQFSNSRSEMNVSTLELGDSALYLCASSLEGVGNTEAFFGQGTRLTVV.